This TCR beta chain was identified in a study of cytomegalovirus exposure and HLA in healthy donors. This PCR relied on a set of 60 Vbeta primers and 13 Jbeta primers. Some clones are missing from TCRdb's copy, which holds only in-frame ones; the method was immunoSEQ multiplex PCR. This sample's table has approximately 120,000 clones. Donors likely had unrecorded immune exposures despite being nominally healthy when sampled. The sequenced sample was PBMCs. The origin of this receptor is a man between 18 and 29 years old in good health and CMV-seronegative.

The CDR3 DNA reads as TGTGCCAGCAGTCTAGCGGGAGGAAACTACGAGCAGTACTTC. Its translation is CASSLAGGNYEQYF. V usage is TRBV6-5 and J usage is TRBJ2-7, with 11 nucleotides matching TRBD2. CDR1 and CDR2 (germline): MNHEY, SVGAGI. V trimming: 5 bases; J trimming: 3 bases; junction bases outside the gene matches: 3. The CDR3 consists of 14 residues.